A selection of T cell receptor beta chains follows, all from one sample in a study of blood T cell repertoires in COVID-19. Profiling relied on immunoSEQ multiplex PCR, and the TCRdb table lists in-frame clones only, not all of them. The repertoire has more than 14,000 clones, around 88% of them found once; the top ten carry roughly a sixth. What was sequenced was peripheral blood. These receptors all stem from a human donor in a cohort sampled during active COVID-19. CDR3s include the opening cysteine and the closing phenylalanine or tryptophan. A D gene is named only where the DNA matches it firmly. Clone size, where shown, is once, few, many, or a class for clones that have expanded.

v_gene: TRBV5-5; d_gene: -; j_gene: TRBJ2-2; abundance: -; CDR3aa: CASSLYGGTYTGELFF; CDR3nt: TGTGCCAGCAGCTTGTACGGAGGGACTTACACCGGGGAGCTGTTTTTT
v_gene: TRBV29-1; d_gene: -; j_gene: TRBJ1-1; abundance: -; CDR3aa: CSVRVAEAFF; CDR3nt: TGCAGCGTTCGTGTGGCCGAAGCTTTCTTT
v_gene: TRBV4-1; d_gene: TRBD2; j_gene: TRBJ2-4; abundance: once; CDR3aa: CASSLAERGERNIQYF; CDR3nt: TGCGCCAGCAGCCTCGCGGAGCGGGGGGAGAGAAACATTCAGTACTTC
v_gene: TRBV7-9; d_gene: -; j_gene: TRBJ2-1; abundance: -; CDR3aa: CASSLMGHSGGEQFF; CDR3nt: TGTGCCAGCAGCTTAATGGGACACAGTGGAGGTGAGCAGTTCTTC
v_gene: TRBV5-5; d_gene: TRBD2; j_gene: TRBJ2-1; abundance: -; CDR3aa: CASSWGGPSYNEQFF; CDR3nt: TGTGCCAGCAGTTGGGGGGGACCTTCCTACAATGAGCAGTTCTTC
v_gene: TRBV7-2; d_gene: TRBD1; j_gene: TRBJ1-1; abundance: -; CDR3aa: CASSPPGTVNTEAFF; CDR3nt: TGTGCCAGCAGCCCCCCCGGGACAGTGAACACTGAAGCTTTCTTT
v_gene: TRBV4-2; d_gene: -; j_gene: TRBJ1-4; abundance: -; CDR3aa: CASSQDPEREKLFF; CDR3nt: TGTGCCAGCAGCCAAGACCCCGAACGGGAAAAACTGTTTTTT
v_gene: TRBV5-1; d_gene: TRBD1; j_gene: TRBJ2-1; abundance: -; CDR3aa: CASSLSTGSGEQFF; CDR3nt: TGCGCCAGCAGTCTGTCGACAGGGTCGGGTGAGCAGTTCTTC
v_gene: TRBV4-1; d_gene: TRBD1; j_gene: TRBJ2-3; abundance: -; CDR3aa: CASSRGQGLSTDTQYF; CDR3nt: TGCGCCAGCAGCCGCGGACAGGGACTTAGCACAGATACGCAGTATTTT
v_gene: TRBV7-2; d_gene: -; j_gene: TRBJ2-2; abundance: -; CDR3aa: CASTFGGAGELFF; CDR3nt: TGTGCCAGCACCTTTGGGGGCGCCGGGGAGCTGTTTTTT
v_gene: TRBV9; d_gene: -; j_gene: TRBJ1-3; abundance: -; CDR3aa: CASSVSRAGNTIYF; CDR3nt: TGTGCCAGCAGCGTCAGCCGGGCTGGAAACACCATATATTTT
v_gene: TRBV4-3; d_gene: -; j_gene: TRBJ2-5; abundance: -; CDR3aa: CASSQETGRETQYF; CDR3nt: TGCGCCAGCAGCCAAGAAACGGGTAGGGAGACCCAGTACTTC
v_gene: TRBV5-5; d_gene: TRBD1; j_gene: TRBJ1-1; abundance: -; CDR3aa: CASSSATGGYTEAFF; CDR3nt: TGTGCCAGCAGCTCGGCCACAGGGGGCTACACTGAAGCTTTCTTT
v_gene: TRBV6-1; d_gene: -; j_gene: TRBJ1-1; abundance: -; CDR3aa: CASSEFWGGTEAFF; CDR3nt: TGTGCCAGCAGTGAATTCTGGGGGGGAACTGAAGCTTTCTTT
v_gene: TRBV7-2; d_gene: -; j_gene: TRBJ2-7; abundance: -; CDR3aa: CASSLVTSLSYEQYF; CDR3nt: TGTGCCAGCAGCTTGGTGACTTCCCTCTCCTACGAGCAGTACTTC
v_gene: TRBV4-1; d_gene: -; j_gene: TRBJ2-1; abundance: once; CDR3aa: CASSPVQVPSYNEQFF; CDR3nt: TGCGCCAGCAGCCCTGTACAGGTCCCCTCCTACAATGAGCAGTTCTTC
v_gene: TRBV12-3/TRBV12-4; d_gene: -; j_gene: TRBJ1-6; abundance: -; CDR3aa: CASSLRGFSPLHF; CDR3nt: TGTGCCAGCTCACTGCGGGGTTTTTCACCCCTCCACTTT
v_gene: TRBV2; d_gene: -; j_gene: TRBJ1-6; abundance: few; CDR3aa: CASSAPERSPLHF; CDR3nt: TGTGCCAGCAGTGCGCCGGAGCGTTCACCCCTCCACTTT
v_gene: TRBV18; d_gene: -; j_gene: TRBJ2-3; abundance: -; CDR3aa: CASSPLMTALPSDTQYF; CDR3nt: TGTGCCAGCTCACCACTGATGACAGCTCTCCCTTCAGATACGCAGTATTTT
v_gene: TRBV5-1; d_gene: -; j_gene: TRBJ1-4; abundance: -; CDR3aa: CASSFQTGETNEKLFF; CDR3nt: TGCGCCAGCAGCTTTCAGACGGGGGAAACTAATGAAAAACTGTTTTTT
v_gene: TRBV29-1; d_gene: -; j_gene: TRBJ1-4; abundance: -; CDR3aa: CSVSITGSANEKLFF; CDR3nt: TGCAGCGTATCCATAACAGGATCCGCTAATGAAAAACTGTTTTTT
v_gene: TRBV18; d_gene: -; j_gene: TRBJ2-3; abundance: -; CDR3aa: CASSPQLASKSTDTQYF; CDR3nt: TGTGCCAGCTCACCACAGCTCGCGTCAAAGAGCACAGATACGCAGTATTTT